This entry features one T cell receptor (beta chain) sequence. Antigen: not known. This entry comes from a study of blood T cells in healthy people across ages. General study results and limits: Relative to aged donors, long-lived donors carried more naive CD4+ cells and displayed higher diversity. Naive T cell percentage showed a strong correlation with TCR beta diversity.

Germline V gene lookup returns CDR1 SGHVS and CDR2 FQNEAQ. This CDR3 contains 15 residues. The V gene end was trimmed by 1 base and the J gene end by 3 bases; junction bases not matched to a gene: 4. Primers used in a second PCR of roughly 6 to 11 cycles were a sample-barcoded 5' primer and a J-beta primer mix. Each CDR3 protein gets one entry after TCRdb re-called the 5' RACE reads with MiXCR. The repertoire includes around 1,000,000 distinct CDR3 sequences, less than 25% of them detected once, and approximately 0.7% sits in the top ten. These data are also associated with another study on T cells of mothers and their children.

The receptor was isolated from a girl aged 2 to 9 in good health. The gene calls are TRBV7-8 and TRBJ1-1; TRBD1 matches at 8 bases. The material sequenced was blood. The DNA of the CDR3 is TGTGCCAGCAGCTTAGTAGGACAGGGCTACACTGAAGCTTTCTTT. Translation: CASSLVGQGYTEAFF. The full variable domain, with the rest looked up from reference TRBV7-8 and TRBJ1-1, is GAGVSQSPRYKVAKRGQDVALRCDPISGHVSLFWYQQALGQGPEFLTYFQNEAQLDKSGLPSDRFFAERPEGSVSTLKIQRTQQEDSAVYLCASSLVGQGYTEAFFGQGTRLTVV.